The 18 T cell receptor beta chains presented below share a single source sample, sequenced in a study of cytomegalovirus exposure and HLA in healthy donors. Primers for the PCR totalled 60 Vbeta and 13 Jbeta. The table came from immunoSEQ multiplex PCR; TCRdb's copy has only in-frame clones and leaves some out. The table shows about 150,000 clones, with roughly 70% occurring only once. What was sequenced was PBMCs. The receptors stem from a man aged 30 to 45 in good health and CMV-seronegative.

The J gene is TRBJ2-7, the V gene TRBV7-6, with 7 bases lining up with TRBD2. Trimming removed 0 bases from V and 0 bases from J; junction bases left unmatched: 2. The CDR3 spans 15 residues. In germline, CDR1 is SGHVS, CDR2 FNYEAQ. The CDR3 DNA is TGTGCCAGCAGCTTAGCTAGCGGGTCCTCCTACGAGCAGTACTTC. This gives the protein CASSLASGSSYEQYF.

The sample holds a few counts of this clone. V is TRBV5-4 and J is TRBJ1-6; 11 bases are shared with TRBD1. The CDR3 consists of 15 residues. V was pared by 2 bases and J by 10 bases, with 5 bases of the junction left unmatched. Germline CDR1 SGHNT, CDR2 YYREEE (reference sequence). DNA for the CDR3: TGTGCCAGCAGCTTCGGACAGGGGGCGTCCTCACCCCTCCACTTT. Its protein product is CASSFGQGASSPLHF.

The V and J genes are TRBV5-8 and TRBJ1-5; weak D call: TRBD1 (6 bases). CDR1 SGHTS and CDR2 YDEGEE come from the germline V gene. This CDR3 has 14 residues. The V gene lost 4 bases and the J gene lost 4 bases, with 12 bases spanning the gap. The CDR3 here is CASSVPGENQPQHF. CDR3 nucleotides: TGTGCCAGCAGCGTCCCAGGGGAGAATCAGCCCCAGCATTTT.

Concerning this clone: The same CDR3 also results from other DNA sequences found in this sample. The chain has TRBV6-5 and TRBJ2-7; 7 bases match TRBD1. The CDR3 length is 14 residues. CDR1 is MNHEY, CDR2 SVGAGI, per germline. The junction had 4 bases not matched to a gene; V was cut back by 5 bases and J by 0 bases. This CDR3 is CASSRQGSSYEQYF. DNA of the CDR3: TGTGCCAGCAGTAGACAGGGAAGCTCCTACGAGCAGTACTTC.

The gene calls are TRBV30 and TRBJ2-3; TRBD1 matches at 10 bases. The germline gives CDR1 GTSNPN, CDR2 SVGIG (reference sequence). CDR3 length: 14 residues. V shed 3 bases, J shed 6 bases, and the junction held 6 bases outside the gene matches. The CDR3 coding sequence is TGTGCCTGGAGCCTCGACAGGGGGCGCGATACGCAGTATTTT. It is translated as CAWSLDRGRDTQYF.

The chain couples TRBV5-4 to TRBJ1-4, with 8 bases lining up with TRBD1. V was clipped by 8 bases and J by 8 bases; unmatched bases: 8. Germline loops: CDR1 SGHNT, CDR2 YYREEE (reference sequence). This CDR3 contains 13 residues. The CDR3 is CASGQGSREKLFF. DNA for the CDR3: TGTGCCAGTGGACAGGGAAGTCGAGAAAAACTGTTTTTT. Looking up the rest from reference TRBV5-4 and TRBJ1-4 gives the full variable domain: ETGVTQSPTHLIKTRGQQVTLRCSSQSGHNTVSWYQQALGQGPQFIFQYYREEENGRGNFPPRFSGLQFPNYSSELNVNALELDDSALYLCASGQGSREKLFFGSGTQLSVL.

This clone has just one count. V gene TRBV28 combines with J gene TRBJ1-2; D perhaps matches TRBD1 (5 bases). Germline V gene data show CDR1 as MDHEN and CDR2 as SYDVKM. CDR3 length: 15 amino acids. V shed 5 bases and J shed 5 bases, with 18 bases lying between them. CDR3 nucleotides: TGTGCCAGCAGTGATACCAAAAACAGGCGGTATGGCTACACCTTC. It codes for CASSDTKNRRYGYTF.

The chain couples TRBV5-6 to TRBJ2-7; TRBD1 agrees at 8 bases. Germline CDR1 and CDR2: SGHDT and YYEEEE. The CDR3 length is 13 residues. Losses at the gene ends were 4 bases for V and 5 bases for J; bases not matched to a gene: 5. DNA of the CDR3: TGTGCCAGCAGCCCGACAGGGGACCACGAGCAGTACTTC. Protein sequence: CASSPTGDHEQYF.

Turning to this clone: The same CDR3 is also encoded by other DNA sequences in this sample. This chain connects TRBV19 to TRBJ2-7, with a tentative D call TRBD1 (6 bases). The CDR3 consists of 11 residues. Trimming shortened V by 6 bases and J by 3 bases, and 6 bases separated the two germline ends. Germline lookup yields CDR1 LNHDA and CDR2 SQIVND (reference sequence). The CDR3 loop reads CASRGGYEQYF. For the CDR3, the DNA is TGTGCCAGTAGAGGGGGCTACGAGCAGTACTTC.

The chain joins TRBV2 to TRBJ1-1; D gene unclear. The germline CDR1 and CDR2 sequences are SNHLY and FYNNEI. V gave up 4 bases and J gave up 10 bases, with 16 bases separating them. The CDR3 length is 13 residues. CDR3 loop: CASSGNLGGSAFF. Written as DNA, the CDR3 is TGTGCCAGCAGTGGAAATCTGGGAGGTTCAGCTTTCTTT.

This chain uses TRBV7-8 with TRBJ2-3, with a tentative D call TRBD1 (6 bases). V was cut by 5 bases and J by 2 bases, with 14 bases left in between. Germline V CDR1 and CDR2: SGHVS, FQNEAQ. This CDR3 contains 15 residues. In DNA, the CDR3 is TGTGCCAGCAGCCCCCGGGCAGGGGTCACAGATACGCAGTATTTT. Its translation is CASSPRAGVTDTQYF.

The rearrangement uses TRBV7-2 and TRBJ2-7; 9 bases align to TRBD2. V lost 1 base to trimming and J lost 0 bases; unmatched junction nucleotides: 7. Germline V gene sequence: CDR1 SGHTA, CDR2 FQGNSA. The CDR3 has 17 amino acids. DNA for the CDR3: TGTGCCAGCAGCTTAGGAGGGGCGGGGGGGCACTCCTACGAGCAGTACTTC. Amino acid sequence: CASSLGGAGGHSYEQYF.

This clone was seen only a few times. The chain has TRBV5-1 and TRBJ1-1; D is unresolved. V lost 1 base, J lost 1 base, and 5 bases lay in between. Germline values: CDR1 SGHRS, CDR2 YFSETQ. The CDR3 contains 13 residues. The CDR3, as DNA: TGCGCCAGCAGCTTGAAGAGGAACACTGAAGCTTTCTTT. It translates to CASSLKRNTEAFF.

The J gene is TRBJ1-2, the V gene TRBV19, with 7 positions matching TRBD1. CDR3 length: 14 amino acids. The ends lost 3 bases at V and 2 bases at J; junction bases unmatched: 3. Per the germline V gene, CDR1 is LNHDA and CDR2 is SQIVND (reference sequence). The chain's CDR3 is CASSMRGQNYGYTF. The CDR3 DNA sequence: TGTGCCAGTAGTATGAGGGGACAGAACTATGGCTACACCTTC. Based on the CDR3 plus reference TRBV19 and TRBJ1-2, the full variable domain is DGGITQSPKYLFRKEGQNVTLSCEQNLNHDAMYWYRQDPGQGLRLIYYSQIVNDFQKGDIAEGYSVSREKKESFPLTVTSAQKNPTAFYLCASSMRGQNYGYTFGSGTRLTVV.

The V and J genes are TRBV5-1 and TRBJ2-1; 7 nucleotides align to TRBD1. The CDR3 is 17 residues long. Unmatched junction bases numbered 10, after V lost 4 bases and J lost 0 bases. Germline lookup yields CDR1 SGHRS and CDR2 YFSETQ. CDR3 sequence (DNA): TGCGCCAGCAGCAACGGACAGGCTGTAAGCTCCTACAATGAGCAGTTCTTC. It specifies CASSNGQAVSSYNEQFF.

The chain has TRBV6-5 and TRBJ2-7; TRBD1 matches at 9 bases. The V and J ends lost 6 bases and 2 bases, in that order; junction bases with no gene match: 5. The CDR3 is 14 residues long. CDR1 is MNHEY and CDR2 is SVGAGI in the germline V gene. CDR3: CASRSGQGAYEQYF. The DNA of the CDR3 is TGTGCCAGCAGGTCGGGACAGGGTGCCTACGAGCAGTACTTC.

V usage is TRBV28 and J usage is TRBJ1-1; possibly TRBD1 for D (5 bases). The CDR3 contains 13 residues. The germline V gene encodes CDR1 MDHEN and CDR2 SYDVKM. Trimming removed 6 bases at V and 3 bases at J, with 11 bases between. CDR3 sequence: CASRAGIYTEAFF. Written as DNA, the CDR3 is TGTGCCAGCAGGGCAGGGATATACACTGAAGCTTTCTTT.

This chain uses TRBV5-1 with TRBJ2-5, with no clear D. Germline-derived CDR1 and CDR2 are SGHRS and YFSETQ. The CDR3 contains 13 residues. V was pared by 4 bases and J by 2 bases, with 9 bases between. The CDR3 is CASSEASQETQYF. The CDR3 DNA reads TGCGCCAGCAGCGAGGCAAGTCAAGAGACCCAGTACTTC.